These 24 T cell receptor beta chains came from one sample sequenced in a study of identical twins' blood T cells. MiXCR, run by TCRdb on the 5' RACE reads, gives a single entry per CDR3 protein. The table lists 300,000 to 400,000 distinct CDR3 sequences, roughly 30% of them singletons, with 5.5% to 7% in the top ten. The sequencing sample was made of PBMCs. Receptors were obtained from a woman between 18 and 49 years old in good health.

This clonotype has just a few counts. The V call is TRBV3-1, the J call TRBJ2-1, with a possible D match to TRBD1 (5 bases). The V gene lost 4 bases and the J gene lost 3 bases, with 10 bases spanning the gap. The CDR3 length is 14 residues. Germline lookup yields CDR1 LGHDT and CDR2 YNNKEL (reference sequence). Written as DNA, the CDR3 is TGTGCCAGCAGCCCGTACGACAGCTACAATGAGCAGTTCTTC. Translated: CASSPYDSYNEQFF.

The rearrangement uses TRBV7-2 and TRBJ2-3; no definite D call. Trimming shortened V by 6 bases and J by 6 bases, and 13 bases separated the two germline ends. The CDR3 runs 13 residues. Germline V gene data show CDR1 as SGHTA and CDR2 as FQGNSA. CDR3 residues: CASSRVYRDTQYF. The CDR3 DNA reads as TGTGCCAGCAGTCGGGTATATCGGGATACGCAGTATTTT.

The V and J genes are TRBV10-3 and TRBJ1-5; D remains unclear. The CDR3 is 13 residues long. Germline V lookup: CDR1 ENHRY, CDR2 SYGVKD. The germline V and J ends were trimmed by 8 bases and 0 bases, with 8 bases remaining between them. In DNA form, the CDR3 reads TGTGCCATCGGTCAGAGTAGCAATCAGCCCCAGCATTTT. Its protein is CAIGQSSNQPQHF.

The rearrangement joins TRBV12-3 or TRBV12-4 to TRBJ1-3, with 8 positions matching TRBD1. The CDR3 sequence is 15 residues long. The V and J ends lost 6 bases and 3 bases, in that order; junction bases with no gene match: 7. CDR3 nucleotide sequence: TGTGCCAGCAGCTGCCAGGGGGCTTATGGAAACACCATATATTTT. This translates into CASSCQGAYGNTIYF.

This clonotype was recorded a few times. The chain couples TRBV6-4 to TRBJ2-5, with unresolved D. The germline CDR1 and CDR2 sequences are MRHNA and SNTAGT. The CDR3 totals 14 residues. The germline V and J ends were trimmed by 7 bases and 2 bases, with 14 bases remaining between them. The DNA for the CDR3 is TGTGCCAGCACCATAGAACGGGTTCAAGAGACCCAGTACTTC. This gives the protein CASTIERVQETQYF.

This clonotype was seen only a few times. The chain employs TRBV11-2 and TRBJ2-7; D perhaps matches TRBD1 (5 bases). Germline CDR1 and CDR2: SGHAT and FQNNGV. Trimming cost V 3 bases and J 0 bases, with 9 bases left between them. The CDR3 is 14 residues long. Here the CDR3 DNA reads TGTGCCAGCAGCTTCATGACAGCCTCCTACGAGCAGTACTTC. Translated, it gives CASSFMTASYEQYF.

This clonotype was recorded a few times. The chain couples TRBV7-2 to TRBJ2-7, with unresolved D. This CDR3 region has 14 residues. The V gene's germline CDR1 is SGHTA and CDR2 FQGNSA. V shed 2 bases and J shed 1 base, with 9 bases lying between them. The CDR3 nucleotides read TGTGCCAGCAGCTTAAGCTCCAGGTCCTACGAGCAGTACTTC. Amino acids: CASSLSSRSYEQYF. The full variable domain, rest sourced from reference TRBV7-2 and TRBJ2-7, is GAGVSQSPSNKVTEKGKDVELRCDPISGHTALYWYRQSLGQGLEFLIYFQGNSAPDKSGLPSDRFSAERTGGSVSTLTIQRTQQEDSAVYLCASSLSSRSYEQYFGPGTRLTVT.

In its sample, this clonotype was seen a few times. V gene TRBV18 combines with J gene TRBJ1-5; D may be TRBD1 (5 bases). Trimming took 2 bases from V and 6 from J, leaving 17 bases between them. The V gene's germline CDR1 is KGHSH and CDR2 LQKENI. There are 16 residues in the CDR3. CDR3 bases: TGTGCCAGCTCACCATCCACCCGCACGAGGGGTCAGCCCCAGCATTTT. Residues: CASSPSTRTRGQPQHF.

The chain employs TRBV20-1 and TRBJ1-1, with TRBD1 matching 9 bases. The V gene end was trimmed by 2 bases and the J gene end by 7 bases; junction bases not matched to a gene: 5. This CDR3 is built from 13 residues. The germline V gene encodes CDR1 DFQATT and CDR2 SNEGSKA (reference sequence). The CDR3 bases are TGCAGTGCTAGATCGGGACAGGGAGTTGAAGCTTTCTTT. Its protein product is CSARSGQGVEAFF.

This clonotype was seen a handful of times. The chain uses TRBV7-9 and TRBJ2-2; 8 bases agree with TRBD1. CDR3 length: 15 residues. V shed 2 bases, J shed 4 bases, and the junction held 3 bases outside the gene matches. Germline V gene lookup returns CDR1 SEHNR and CDR2 FQNEAQ (reference sequence). CDR3 sequence (DNA): TGTGCCAGCAGCTTAATGCAGGGGGCCACCGGGGAGCTGTTTTTT. This translates into CASSLMQGATGELFF.

This clonotype was observed a few times. The chain combines TRBV20-1 with TRBJ2-1; D not certain. This CDR3 comprises 13 residues. CDR1 and CDR2 from the germline V gene are DFQATT and SNEGSKA (reference sequence). Trimming pared 1 base from V and 4 bases from J, leaving 8 bases between. The CDR3 region has the DNA TGCAGTGCTAGAGGGGAATTGTACAATGAGCAGTTCTTC. This sequence encodes CSARGELYNEQFF.

This clonotype was counted a single time. The DNA for the CDR3 is TGCAGTGCTAGAGATTATAGCTCCTATAATTCACCCCTCCACTTT. This translates into CSARDYSSYNSPLHF. The V call is TRBV20-1, the J call TRBJ1-6, with no clear D. In germline, CDR1 is DFQATT, CDR2 SNEGSKA (reference sequence). Trimming took 0 bases from V and 0 from J, leaving 6 bases between them. This CDR3 contains 15 residues.

In this sample, this clonotype turned up many times. This chain uses TRBV29-1 with TRBJ1-5, with D possibly being TRBD1 (5 bases). The V gene's germline CDR1 is SQVTM and CDR2 ANQGSEA. V lost 6 bases and J lost 3, with 12 bases in between. This CDR3 has 13 residues. CDR3 bases: TGCAGCGTGGGGGAAAATACCAATCAGCCCCAGCATTTT. Its protein is CSVGENTNQPQHF.

With respect to this clonotype: A much more abundant neighbour one base away suggests this may be a read error. The chain links TRBV5-1 to TRBJ2-3; 7 bases map to TRBD2. This CDR3 is 16 amino acids long. V gave up 2 bases and J gave up 3 bases; unmatched junction bases: 9. CDR1 is SGHRS, CDR2 YFSETQ, per germline. CDR3 sequence: CASSLGFGEGTDTQYF. The CDR3 DNA sequence: TGCGCCAGCAGCTTAGGGTTTGGGGAGGGGACAGATACGCAGTATTTT. Full variable domain (remainder filled in from reference TRBV5-1 and TRBJ2-3): KAGVTQTPRYLIKTRGQQVTLSCSPISGHRSVSWYQQTPGQGLQFLFEYFSETQRNKGNFPGRFSGRQFSNSRSEMNVSTLELGDSALYLCASSLGFGEGTDTQYFGPGTRLTVL.

Regarding this clonotype: The germline gene is not matched at one end of the junction; a read error may be the cause. The chain carries TRBV18 and TRBJ1-1; D gene ambiguous. CDR1 is KGHSH and CDR2 is LQKENI in the germline V gene. The CDR3 spans 13 residues. This chain's CDR3 is CARSPQVDTEAFF. The DNA of the CDR3 is TGTGCCAGATCACCGCAGGTGGACACTGAAGCTTTCTTT.

This clonotype was found a few times. This rearrangement joins TRBV30 to TRBJ2-2, with D perhaps TRBD2 (6 bases). V shed 0 bases and J shed 5 bases, with 10 bases lying between them. CDR3 length: 14 amino acids. CDR1 and CDR2 (germline): GTSNPN, SVGIG (reference sequence). The CDR3 reads CAWSVNLATGELFF. CDR3 coding DNA: TGTGCCTGGAGTGTAAACCTAGCGACCGGGGAGCTGTTTTTT.

This clonotype has at least ten counts. The chain uses TRBV2 and TRBJ2-3; 15 positions match TRBD2. The CDR3 runs 16 residues. Looked up from germline, CDR1 is SNHLY and CDR2 is FYNNEI. J lost 4 bases, V lost 7 bases, and 6 bases had no gene match. The CDR3 DNA follows: TGTGCCAGCATCAGGACTAGCGGGGGGGACGCAGATACGCAGTATTTT. Translated: CASIRTSGGDADTQYF.

This chain connects TRBV20-1 to TRBJ2-1; D is unclear. Looked up from germline, CDR1 is DFQATT and CDR2 is SNEGSKA (reference sequence). The CDR3 is made up of 13 amino acids. The V end lost 6 bases, the J end lost 7 bases, and 16 bases lay between the germline ends. CDR3 amino acids: CSADPHSVNEQFF. The CDR3 region has the DNA TGCAGTGCGGACCCCCACAGCGTAAATGAGCAGTTCTTC.

The table lists this clonotype with many counts. V usage is TRBV20-1 and J usage is TRBJ1-1; maybe TRBD1 (5 bases). This CDR3 has 13 amino acids. Germline CDR1 is DFQATT and CDR2 is SNEGSKA (reference sequence). Trimming removed 5 bases from V and 0 bases from J, with 10 bases in between. The CDR3 nucleotides read TGCAGTGCTTTCCACAGGTTGAACACTGAAGCTTTCTTT. This codes for CSAFHRLNTEAFF.

This clonotype has a single count. This chain joins TRBV6-5 and TRBJ1-4; tentative D call: TRBD1 (6 bases). The germline V and J ends were trimmed by 0 bases and 9 bases, with 14 bases remaining between them. Germline values: CDR1 MNHEY, CDR2 SVGAGI. This CDR3 comprises 15 residues. The CDR3 coding sequence is TGTGCCAGCAGTTACTCAGCAGGGGAGTGGAAAAAACTGTTTTTT. This encodes CASSYSAGEWKKLFF.

In this sample, this clonotype turned up a few times. The gene calls are TRBV29-1 and TRBJ1-3; D not resolved. This CDR3 is 13 amino acids long. The germline V gene has CDR1 SQVTM and CDR2 ANQGSEA. Trimming removed 3 bases at V and 0 bases at J, with 6 bases between. CDR3 sequence: CSVEALSGNTIYF. CDR3 coding DNA: TGCAGCGTTGAGGCCCTCTCTGGAAACACCATATATTTT.

The rearrangement links TRBV7-9 to TRBJ2-7; D uncertain. CDR1 is SEHNR, CDR2 FQNEAQ, per germline (reference sequence). With 5 bases removed from V and 3 bases from J, the gap between germline ends came to 14 bases. CDR3 length: 14 residues. The CDR3 spells CASSTRSSSYEQYF. The CDR3 region has the DNA TGTGCCAGCAGCACTCGATCTTCAAGCTACGAGCAGTACTTC.

This clonotype was counted only a few times. This sequence joins TRBV6-2 or TRBV6-3 and TRBJ1-5; no firm D call. The CDR3 contains 15 residues. Per germline, CDR1 MNHEY and CDR2 SVGEGT. The V and J ends lost 2 bases and 0 bases respectively, with 8 bases between them. The chain's CDR3 is CASSYGGLSNQPQHF. The CDR3 bases are TGTGCCAGCAGTTACGGAGGGCTTAGCAATCAGCCCCAGCATTTT.

As concerns this clonotype: A much larger clone sits a single nucleotide away, making a read error possible. The V and J genes are TRBV6-4 and TRBJ2-1, with 14 bases fitting TRBD2. The germline V gene has CDR1 MRHNA and CDR2 SNTAGT. V lost 6 bases and J lost 7; bases outside the gene matches: 5. This CDR3 is built from 15 residues. The CDR3 region has the DNA TGTGCCAGCAGCGCGACTAGCGGGGGGGGTAATGAGCAGTTCTTC. Encoded protein: CASSATSGGGNEQFF.